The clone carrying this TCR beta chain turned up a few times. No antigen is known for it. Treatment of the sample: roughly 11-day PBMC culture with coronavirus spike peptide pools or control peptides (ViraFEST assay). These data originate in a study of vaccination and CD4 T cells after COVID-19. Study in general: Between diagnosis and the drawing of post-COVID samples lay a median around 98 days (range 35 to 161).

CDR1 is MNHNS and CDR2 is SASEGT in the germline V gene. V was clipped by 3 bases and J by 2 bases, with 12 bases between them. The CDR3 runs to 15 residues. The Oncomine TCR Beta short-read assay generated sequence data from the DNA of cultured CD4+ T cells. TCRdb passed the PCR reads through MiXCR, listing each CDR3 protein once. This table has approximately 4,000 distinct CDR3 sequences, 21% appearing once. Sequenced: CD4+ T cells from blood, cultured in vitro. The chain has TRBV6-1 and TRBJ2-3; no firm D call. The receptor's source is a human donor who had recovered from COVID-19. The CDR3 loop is CASSDLAKYTDTQYF. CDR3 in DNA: TGTGCCAGCAGTGACTTAGCAAAGTACACAGATACGCAGTATTTT.